This entry lists 18 T cell receptor beta chains sequenced from one sample in a study of blood T cells in healthy people across ages (dated by TCRdb to between 2014 and 2017). The method was 5' RACE. A second PCR of about 6 to 11 cycles was run with a J-beta primer mix and a sample-barcoded 5' primer. TCRdb reprocessing: public reads trimmed at Q25 with fastp, clones called with MiXCR, in-frame beta chains kept. CDR3 protein sequences are deduplicated, and each keeps its most common genes and DNA. For this sample there are fewer than 2 million distinct CDR3 sequences; around 40% appear just once. The ten largest make up more than 20% of the sample. Sequencing was done on a sample of blood. These receptors were taken from a human donor in good health.

Concerning this clonotype: A junction end diverges from the germline sequence, so it may reflect a read error. The chain is built from TRBV6-5 and TRBJ2-2, with D perhaps TRBD1 or TRBD2 (5 bases each). The CDR3 length is 16 residues. The germline V gene encodes CDR1 MNHEY and CDR2 SVGAGI. DNA for the CDR3: TGTACCAGCAGTTACTCGCGCCATGGGGGACCCGGGGAGCTGTTTTTT. It yields the protein CTSSYSRHGGPGELFF.

This clonotype was counted a few times. The chain joins TRBV10-3 to TRBJ2-7; TRBD1 or TRBD2 may be the D gene (5 bases each). The CDR3 consists of 15 residues. V dropped 5 bases and J dropped 2 bases, with 16 bases sitting between them. The germline V gene has CDR1 ENHRY and CDR2 SYGVKD. The CDR3 loop is CAISQSGTVAYEQYF. The CDR3, as DNA: TGTGCCATCAGTCAATCCGGGACGGTGGCCTACGAGCAGTACTTC.

Concerning this clonotype: This may stem from a read error, because a much larger clone lies one nucleotide away. The chain uses TRBV11-3 and TRBJ2-5; weak D call: TRBD2 (6 bases). The CDR3 sequence is 16 residues long. Germline V gene lookup returns CDR1 SGHNT and CDR2 YENEEA. Trimming left V 3 bases short and J 2 bases short, with 16 bases between. This CDR3 reads CASSFPGTGKQETQYF. The CDR3 coding sequence is TGTGCCAGCAGCTTCCCCGGGACTGGCAAACAAGAGACCCAGTACTTC.

This clonotype was counted only a few times. The CDR3 region is CASSRNRNNQPQHF. The CDR3 nucleotides read TGTGCCAGCAGCCGAAACAGGAACAATCAGCCCCAGCATTTT. The V gene is TRBV7-8, the J gene TRBJ1-5; TRBD1 might be the D (5 bases). From germline, CDR1 is SGHVS and CDR2 FQNEAQ. The ends were cut back, 5 bases at V and 3 bases at J, with 11 bases in the middle. This CDR3 region has 14 residues.

The gene calls are TRBV5-1 and TRBJ1-1; no clear D gene. The V gene's germline CDR1 is SGHRS and CDR2 YFSETQ. CDR3 length equals 15 residues. V was pared by 4 bases and J by 7 bases, with 20 bases between. CDR3 residues: CASSPRTNPSREAFF. The CDR3, as DNA: TGCGCCAGCAGCCCAAGAACCAATCCCAGCCGTGAAGCTTTCTTT.

The chain couples TRBV29-1 to TRBJ1-1, with D unclear. The CDR3 runs 12 residues. V shed 7 bases and J shed 0 bases, with 9 bases lying between them. From germline, CDR1 is SQVTM and CDR2 ANQGSEA. CDR3 loop: CSESLVNTEAFF. In DNA form, the CDR3 reads TGCAGCGAAAGTTTAGTGAACACTGAAGCTTTCTTT.

This clonotype was counted a few times. Without the conserved terminal phenylalanine or tryptophan, this CDR3 likely stems from a read error. The rearrangement links TRBV10-3 to TRBJ2-3, with TRBD2 matching over 8 bases. Germline lookup yields CDR1 ENHRY and CDR2 SYGVKD. The V and J ends lost 0 bases and 4 bases, in that order; junction bases with no gene match: 0. The CDR3 sequence is 14 residues long. CDR3 bases: TGTGCCATCAGTGAGTCGACTAGCGCAGATACGCAGTATTTG. Translation gives CAISESTSADTQYL.

This chain connects TRBV10-3 to TRBJ1-2, with a tentative D call TRBD1 (5 bases). The CDR3 runs to 16 residues. Trimming stripped 8 bases from V and 4 bases from J, with 23 bases between. Germline-derived CDR1 and CDR2 are ENHRY and SYGVKD. The CDR3 sequence is CAISETDTLVRYGYTF. The DNA for the CDR3 is TGTGCCATCTCCGAGACAGATACGCTCGTCCGCTATGGCTACACCTTC.

This clonotype was observed a handful of times. J is TRBJ2-3 and V is TRBV20-1; no clear D gene. The CDR3 contains 17 residues. V shed 0 bases and J shed 3 bases, with 19 bases lying between them. CDR1 DFQATT and CDR2 SNEGSKA come from the germline V gene (reference sequence). CDR3 protein: CSARDRAVGQPTDTQYF. The CDR3 nucleotides are TGCAGTGCTAGAGATAGGGCAGTCGGGCAACCAACAGATACGCAGTATTTT.

The rearrangement links TRBV7-2 to TRBJ2-3; 8 nucleotides agree with TRBD2. V was pared by 2 bases and J by 4 bases, with 8 bases of the junction left unmatched. The CDR3 covers 16 residues. Germline loops: CDR1 SGHTA, CDR2 FQGNSA. In nucleotides, the CDR3 is TGTGCCAGCAGCTTAACTCGCGGGGGGTTTTCAGATACGCAGTATTTT. Translated: CASSLTRGGFSDTQYF. The full variable domain, in which reference TRBV7-2 and TRBJ2-3 provide the parts outside the CDR3, is GAGVSQSPSNKVTEKGKDVELRCDPISGHTALYWYRQSLGQGLEFLIYFQGNSAPDKSGLPSDRFSAERTGGSVSTLTIQRTQQEDSAVYLCASSLTRGGFSDTQYFGPGTRLTVL.

J is TRBJ1-1 and V is TRBV11-2, with D hard to call. Germline CDR1 is SGHAT and CDR2 is FQNNGV. V lost 0 bases, J lost 4 bases, and 9 bases lay in between. This CDR3 comprises 14 residues. The CDR3 coding sequence is TGTGCCAGCAGCTTAGATGGGAAGGGCACTGAAGCTTTCTTT. It encodes CASSLDGKGTEAFF.

A few counts support this clonotype. V gene TRBV10-3 combines with J gene TRBJ2-7, with no clear D. Germline V CDR1 and CDR2: ENHRY, SYGVKD. V shed 2 bases and J shed 6 bases, with 8 bases lying between them. CDR3 length: 12 residues. The CDR3 DNA sequence: TGTGCCATCAGTGAGCTACGATTCGAGCAGTACTTC. Translated: CAISELRFEQYF.

The rearrangement joins TRBV20-1 to TRBJ1-6; the match to TRBD1 covers 7 bases. There are 15 residues in the CDR3. Germline lookup yields CDR1 DFQATT and CDR2 SNEGSKA (reference sequence). The V segment lost 2 bases and the J segment 10 bases; nucleotides outside the gene matches: 11. In DNA, the CDR3 is TGCAGTGCTAGAAAGAACAGGGGAGTAGAGTCACCCCTCCACTTT. Its protein is CSARKNRGVESPLHF.

The chain has TRBV7-8 and TRBJ2-3; 7 nucleotides agree with TRBD1. J lost 2 bases, V lost 10 bases, and 9 bases had no gene match. The length of the CDR3 is 14 residues. CDR1 and CDR2 (germline): SGHVS, FQNEAQ. The CDR3 region is CATFDRESTDTQYF. The CDR3 nucleotides read TGTGCCACCTTCGACAGGGAGTCCACAGATACGCAGTATTTT.

A few counts support this clonotype. The rearrangement uses TRBV10-3 and TRBJ2-5; a weak D match, TRBD2 (6 bases). This CDR3 has 10 amino acids. Germline-derived CDR1 and CDR2 are ENHRY and SYGVKD. V was trimmed by 10 bases and J by 5 bases, leaving 8 bases between them. The CDR3 region is CATGEETQYF. The CDR3 DNA reads as TGTGCCACGGGGGAGGAGACCCAGTACTTC.

This rearrangement joins TRBV6-2 or TRBV6-3 to TRBJ1-1; D is perhaps TRBD1 (5 bases). Germline loops: CDR1 MNHEY, CDR2 SVGEGT. The CDR3 sequence is 14 residues long. V was clipped by 7 bases and J by 6 bases, with 18 bases between them. DNA for the CDR3: TGTGCCAGCACCTTCGGAGGGGACTTCGCTGAAGCTTTCTTT. Residues: CASTFGGDFAEAFF.

The V call is TRBV5-1, the J call TRBJ2-1; TRBD2 matches at 7 bases. V lost 3 bases, J lost 0 bases, and 9 bases stayed unmatched. Germline V gives CDR1 SGHRS, CDR2 YFSETQ. The CDR3 has 17 residues. The CDR3 protein is CASSYRASGSSYNEQFF. As DNA, the CDR3 is TGCGCCAGCAGCTATCGAGCTAGCGGAAGCTCCTACAATGAGCAGTTCTTC.

The chain has TRBV5-5 and TRBJ2-1; weak D call: TRBD2 (6 bases). The CDR3 consists of 15 residues. Germline V lookup: CDR1 SGHKS, CDR2 YYEKEE (reference sequence). Trimming pared 6 bases from V and 1 base from J, leaving 14 bases between. CDR3 in amino acids: CASKEGPTSYNEQFF. CDR3 nucleotide sequence: TGTGCCAGCAAGGAGGGACCGACTTCCTACAATGAGCAGTTCTTC.